This T cell receptor beta chain was recovered during a study of blood T cell repertoires in COVID-19 (dated by TCRdb to about 2020). At the level of the whole study: The collaborator samples originated in the United States, Italy and Spain and spanned the acute and convalescent phases of COVID-19. The samples were drawn from two sources: the first 160 participants of the ongoing ImmuneRACE study, and 1,000 to 1,500 subjects contributed by 6 global collaborators. The repertoires were released in a freely available public database intended as a resource for research on the immune response to SARS-CoV-2. The prospective study material was composed of cDNA or gDNA derived from T cells, B-cell-depleted T cells, or PBMCs. The dataset comprised deeply sampled blood TCRbeta repertoires from subjects exposed to, actively infected with, or recovered from COVID-19. A de-identified subject ID, COVID-19 status, age in years and sex were almost always included in the sample metadata. Where HLA class I and class II types were available, the types were taken from metadata supplied by the sample provider, not from assay-based typing. The research as a whole found: The quantity of clinical and demographic metadata differed by source and by participant and was supplied without curation.

The immunoSEQ Assay, a bias-controlled multiplex PCR, was used to amplify TCRbeta CDR3 regions from genomic DNA. As for how the authors treated the data: Nucleated cell counts per sample were estimated from amplification of reference gene primers within the assay. Sequence reads were collapsed and filtered to measure the absolute abundance of every unique TCRbeta CDR3 rearrangement. For each sample, productive Simpson clonality was calculated by taking the square root of Simpson's diversity index across productive rearrangements. TCRdb holds this immuneACCESS table with in-frame rearrangements only. Some clones are missing; in checked studies, unresolved V genes explain under half, and the rest has no known cause. The DNA gave D and trimming, while V, J and clone size come from that table. Present in this sample are around 300,000 clones, under 90% of which were seen just once. Roughly 1.9% of the sample rests with the top ten.

Participants in the prospective study were enrolled through a virtual design, were aged about 18 to 89 years, and lived in some 24 United States geographic areas. In the prospective study, cohorts were assigned on the basis of participant-reported clinical history obtained from a screening survey and a study questionnaire. For ImmuneRACE Cohort 3, a participant was defined as recovered based on two consecutive negative NP/OP PCR tests, clearance by a healthcare professional, or resolution of symptoms. Mobile phlebotomists in the prospective study collected whole blood, serum and a nasopharyngeal or oropharyngeal swab from every participant. Additional blood draws and questionnaires over an approximately two-month period could optionally be provided by prospective study participants. Blood samples from the prospective study were shipped frozen or at room temperature prior to DNA extraction. About this clone itself: Its specific antigen is unknown. No clone much larger than this one lies a single base away; base qualities are absent.

V and J are truncated by 10 bases and 2 bases respectively, leaving an intervening sequence of 18 bases. Including cysteine and phenylalanine, the CDR3 has 15 amino acids. Only CDR3 DNA is held: 45 bases, read in frame from base 1. The CDR1 and CDR2 encoded by the germline V gene are ENHRY and SYGVKD. This receptor was taken from a woman aged 55-69 years who had recovered from COVID-19. The chain links TRBV10-3 with TRBJ1-5, with TRBD1 tentatively as D gene (6 bases match). The sequenced material came from PBMCs or T cells enriched from blood (not recorded which). The nucleotide sequence is TGTGCCACAGGGGTTTTACAGGGTGGCAATCAGCCCCAGCATTTT. This translates into CATGVLQGGNQPQHF.